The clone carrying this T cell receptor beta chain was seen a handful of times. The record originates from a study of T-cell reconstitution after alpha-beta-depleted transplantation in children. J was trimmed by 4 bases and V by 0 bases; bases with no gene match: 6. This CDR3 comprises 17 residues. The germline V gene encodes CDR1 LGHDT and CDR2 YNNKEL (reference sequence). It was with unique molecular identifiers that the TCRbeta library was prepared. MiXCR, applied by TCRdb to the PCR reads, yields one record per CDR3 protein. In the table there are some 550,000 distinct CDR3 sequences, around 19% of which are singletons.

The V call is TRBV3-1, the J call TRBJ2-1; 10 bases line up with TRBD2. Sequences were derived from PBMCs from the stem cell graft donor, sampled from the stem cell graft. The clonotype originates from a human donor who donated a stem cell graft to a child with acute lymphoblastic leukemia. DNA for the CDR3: TGTGCCAGCAGCCAAGAGATACTAGCGGGGTCATACAATGAGCAGTTCTTC. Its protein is CASSQEILAGSYNEQFF.